Sequencing of this T cell receptor beta chain was carried out in a study of cytomegalovirus exposure and HLA in healthy donors. Study conclusions and caveats: Clonal expansion was found to be greater in HLA-associated TCR beta chains than in equally common others in a later analysis. In terms of immune exposure information, only CMV serostatus was available. In a later analysis, the majority of CMV-associated beta chains seemingly showed HLA restriction.

For this clone: Its antigen is still unknown.

The PCR ran on 60 Vbeta and 13 Jbeta primers. The table came from immunoSEQ multiplex PCR; TCRdb's copy has only in-frame clones and leaves some out. The sample includes fewer than 80,000 clones, around 80% seen only once; the top ten take roughly 23%. The trim removed 4 bases at V and 0 bases at J, leaving 5 bases unmatched. The germline gives CDR1 SGHDN, CDR2 FVKESK. The CDR3 spans 15 residues. The sequence came from a middle-aged woman in good health and CMV-seropositive. The sequenced sample consisted of PBMCs. The chain links TRBV14 to TRBJ2-7, with TRBD1 matching over 8 bases. In DNA form, the CDR3 reads TGTGCCAGCAGCCTGGACAGGGCGAACTCCTACGAGCAGTACTTC. Its translation: CASSLDRANSYEQYF.